This TCR beta chain is drawn from a study of CD8+ T cells in alopecia areata. About the research overall: Treatment comprised oral tofacitinib, 5 to 10 mg twice daily, in treated patients. Whole-study findings and limits: A great number of expanded lesional clones endured in scalp and blood during tofacitinib. Normal-skin resident alphabeta T cells also appear among scalp sample sequences.

Reverse transcribed after extraction, RNA yielded cDNA as the sequencing template. Repertoires were generated with immunoSEQ multiplex PCR, while TCRdb's copy carries only in-frame clones and drops some. The repertoire holds a few hundred thousand clones, with 50% to 75% as singletons. This CDR3 is 14 amino acids long. Trimming cost V 5 bases and J 6 bases; bases outside gene matches: 10. Germline assignment: CDR1 SEHNR and CDR2 FQNEAQ (reference sequence). A remark on this clone: Its cognate antigen is unknown.

The treatment here: oral pan-JAK inhibitor, 5-10 mg twice daily. Peripheral blood, together with lesional scalp punch biopsies, was collected from alopecia areata patients. The clonotype originates from a human donor with alopecia areata. This chain uses TRBV7-9 with TRBJ2-7, with TRBD1 matching over 7 bases. The source material was CD4+ T cells sorted from blood, sampled between weeks 51 and 54, from a patient treated with tofacitinib. CDR3: CASSPRRGGGEQYF. DNA for the CDR3: TGTGCCAGCAGCCCAAGAAGAGGGGGCGGCGAGCAGTACTTC.